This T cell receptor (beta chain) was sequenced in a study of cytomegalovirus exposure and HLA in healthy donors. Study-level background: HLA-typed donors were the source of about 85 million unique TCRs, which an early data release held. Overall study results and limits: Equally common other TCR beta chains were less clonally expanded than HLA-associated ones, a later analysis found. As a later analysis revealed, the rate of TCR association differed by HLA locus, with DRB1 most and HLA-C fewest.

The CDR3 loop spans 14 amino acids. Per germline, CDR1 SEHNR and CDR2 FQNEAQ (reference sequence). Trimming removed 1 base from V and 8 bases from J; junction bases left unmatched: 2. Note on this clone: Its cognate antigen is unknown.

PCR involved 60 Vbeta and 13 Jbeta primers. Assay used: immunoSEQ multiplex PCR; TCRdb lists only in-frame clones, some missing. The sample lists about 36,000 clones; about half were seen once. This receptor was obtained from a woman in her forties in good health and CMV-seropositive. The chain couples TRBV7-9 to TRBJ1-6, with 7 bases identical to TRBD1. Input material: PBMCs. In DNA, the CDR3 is TGTGCCAGCAGCTTAGGACAGGGCCATTCACCCCTCCACTTT. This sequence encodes CASSLGQGHSPLHF.